This T cell receptor (beta chain) stems from a study of blood T cell repertoires in COVID-19. Generated by immunoSEQ multiplex PCR, the TCRdb table keeps only in-frame clones and is missing some. The top ten hold around 3.3% of the sample, which has about 140,000 clones, 70% to 80% seen once. The germline gives CDR1 SGHRS, CDR2 YFSETQ. Trimming stripped 3 bases from V and 4 bases from J, with 13 bases between. This CDR3 region has 14 residues. The TCR sequence derives from a man aged 60-69 years with acute or convalescent COVID-19. The chain combines TRBV5-1 with TRBJ1-2, with a possible D match to TRBD1 (6 bases). The specimen sequenced was peripheral blood. The CDR3 DNA reads as TGCGCCAGCAGCTCAGGGGTGCTTGGCTATGGCTACACCTTC. Protein sequence: CASSSGVLGYGYTF. Full variable domain (outside the CDR3, taken from reference TRBV5-1 and TRBJ1-2): KAGVTQTPRYLIKTRGQQVTLSCSPISGHRSVSWYQQTPGQGLQFLFEYFSETQRNKGNFPGRFSGRQFSNSRSEMNVSTLELGDSALYLCASSSGVLGYGYTFGSGTRLTVV.